This T cell receptor beta chain was sequenced for a study of beta chain features in type 1 diabetes. Overall study results and limits: Among all four CD4+ subsets, Type 1 diabetes patients had TCRB CDR3s that were moderately but significantly shorter.

This clone came up a few times. Its antigen is still unknown. Investigators reverse transcribed all isolated RNA, so they sequenced expressed TCRB transcripts. Profiling relied on immunoSEQ multiplex PCR, and the TCRdb table lists in-frame clones only, not all of them. In the table there are hundreds of thousands of clones, over 11% of which are singletons. V lost 4 bases to trimming and J lost 9 bases, with 14 bases between them. The germline V gene has CDR1 SGHNT and CDR2 YYREEE (reference sequence). This CDR3 region has 14 residues. J is TRBJ1-6 and V is TRBV5-4, with TRBD1 as a possible D gene (6 bases). The specimen was naive CD4+ T cells from blood. The receptor comes from a man younger than 35 with type 1 diabetes. In nucleotides, the CDR3 is TGTGCCAGCAGCGCCACAGGGTTTGGTTCACCCCTCCACTTT. Translation gives CASSATGFGSPLHF.